This entry features one T cell receptor beta chain sequence. The antigen remains unidentified. The data were taken from a study of long-term antiretroviral therapy in people with HIV. Run at survey level, the immunoSEQ assay was version v3.0. Method: immunoSEQ multiplex PCR; TCRdb's copy keeps in-frame clones and lacks some. The sample includes 24,000 or so clones, roughly 95% seen only once; the top ten take less than 2.5%. Donors each had at least one pre-ART PBMC sample and at least two post-ART ones. Study-wide points: Diversity measured after ART increased yet remained under transplant donor controls. The study found narrower CDR3 length ranges in HIV repertoires than in controls. Blood collection from the mid-2000s to the late 2010s possibly occurred under older ART regimens.

This TCR came from a woman in her fifties or sixties with HIV. This specimen consisted of unsorted PBMCs, obtained roughly 5 years after starting antiretroviral therapy.

DNA for the CDR3: TGTGCCAGCAGTTACCTGACAGGGAAGTCTGAAAAACTGTTTTTT. Its protein product is CASSYLTGKSEKLFF. The chain has TRBV6-6 and TRBJ1-4; 7 bases match TRBD1. Germline CDR1 and CDR2: MNHNY and SVGAGI (reference sequence). The CDR3 covers 15 residues. Losses at the gene ends were 2 bases for V and 7 bases for J; bases not matched to a gene: 7.